This entry lists 8 T cell receptor beta chains sequenced from one sample in a study of shared clonotypes between healthy human individuals. The protocol was immunoSEQ multiplex PCR, while the TCRdb copy is restricted to in-frame clones and leaves out a portion. The table lists some 2 million clones, approximately 95% of them singletons. CD8 cells classed as naive were CD45RO-negative and positively selected for CCR7, excluding terminally differentiated effector memory CD45RA+ cells. The sequenced sample consisted of naive CD8+ T cells sorted from blood. The receptors derive from a man aged 18 to 35 in good health.

The V call is TRBV9, the J call TRBJ2-3, with TRBD2 matching over 8 bases. CDR1 and CDR2 (germline): SGDLS, YYNGEE. The CDR3 runs to 16 residues. V lost 3 bases and J lost 2; bases outside the gene matches: 8. The DNA of the CDR3 is TGTGCCAGCAGCGCTGGGGGCGGGGGGCACACAGATACGCAGTATTTT. Translated, it gives CASSAGGGGHTDTQYF. The full variable domain, in which reference TRBV9 and TRBJ2-3 provide the parts outside the CDR3, is DSGVTQTPKHLITATGQRVTLRCSPRSGDLSVYWYQQSLDQGLQFLIQYYNGEERAKGNILERFSAQQFPDLHSELNLSSLELGDSALYFCASSAGGGGHTDTQYFGPGTRLTVL.

V usage is TRBV28 and J usage is TRBJ2-2; the D call may be TRBD1 or TRBD2 (5 bases each). Trimming removed 3 bases at V and 3 bases at J, with 14 bases between. Looked up from germline, CDR1 is MDHEN and CDR2 is SYDVKM. The CDR3 sequence is 16 residues long. The CDR3 protein is CASSFFEGPHTGELFF. CDR3 coding DNA: TGTGCCAGCAGTTTTTTCGAGGGGCCCCACACCGGGGAGCTGTTTTTT.

The rearrangement joins TRBV30 to TRBJ2-7, with D perhaps TRBD1 or TRBD2 (5 bases each). Trimming shortened V by 3 bases and J by 3 bases, and 12 bases separated the two germline ends. Per the germline V gene, CDR1 is GTSNPN and CDR2 is SVGIG (reference sequence). The CDR3 sequence is 13 residues long. The DNA for the CDR3 is TGTGCCTGGAGCGCAGGGACCAACTACGAGCAGTACTTC. It is translated as CAWSAGTNYEQYF.

The chain couples TRBV4-1 to TRBJ1-1, with D possibly matching TRBD1 (6 bases). This CDR3 has 14 amino acids. Germline loops: CDR1 MGHRA, CDR2 YSYEKL. The V end was cut by 5 bases, the J end by 3 bases, with 13 bases between. Written as DNA, the CDR3 is TGCGCCAGCAGCTCACTTGAGGGGGACACTGAAGCTTTCTTT. This gives the protein CASSSLEGDTEAFF.

Notes on this clone: The same CDR3 arises from other DNA sequences in this sample as well. The chain recombines TRBV4-1 with TRBJ2-7; D tentatively reads TRBD1 or TRBD2 (5 bases each). V lost 4 bases, J lost 1 base, and 11 bases lay in between. CDR1 and CDR2 from the germline V gene are MGHRA and YSYEKL. The CDR3 covers 14 residues. The CDR3 spells CASSPRDGSYEQYF. In DNA, the CDR3 is TGCGCCAGCAGCCCAAGGGACGGATCCTACGAGCAGTACTTC.

The chain uses TRBV11-1 and TRBJ2-5; D unclear. Germline V CDR1 and CDR2: SGHAT, FQDESV (reference sequence). V lost 3 bases to trimming and J lost 1 base, with 3 bases between them. There are 12 residues in the CDR3. The chain's CDR3 is CASSFSQETQYF. CDR3 nucleotides: TGTGCCAGCAGCTTCTCCCAAGAGACCCAGTACTTC. The full variable domain, its missing parts supplied by reference TRBV11-1 and TRBJ2-5, is EAEVAQSPRYKITEKSQAVAFWCDPISGHATLYWYRQILGQGPELLVQFQDESVVDDSQLPKDRFSAERLKGVDSTLKIQPAELGDSAMYLCASSFSQETQYFGPGTRLLVL.

This sequence joins TRBV2 and TRBJ2-7, with D maybe TRBD1 (5 bases). In germline, CDR1 is SNHLY, CDR2 FYNNEI. V lost 4 bases and J lost 0, with 16 bases in between. The CDR3 loop spans 16 amino acids. The CDR3 loop is CASSVTTVNPSYEQYF. The CDR3 DNA follows: TGTGCCAGCAGTGTCACGACAGTAAACCCCTCCTACGAGCAGTACTTC. The whole variable domain, remainder taken from reference TRBV2 and TRBJ2-7, is EPEVTQTPSHQVTQMGQEVILRCVPISNHLYFYWYRQILGQKVEFLVSFYNNEISEKSEIFDDQFSVERPDGSNFTLKIRSTKLEDSAMYFCASSVTTVNPSYEQYFGPGTRLTVT.

The rearrangement links TRBV18 to TRBJ1-1, with 7 bases aligning to TRBD1. CDR3 length equals 15 residues. Germline CDR1 and CDR2: KGHSH and LQKENI. Unmatched junction bases numbered 8, after V lost 6 bases and J lost 1 base. The CDR3 loop is CASSTLQGKNTEAFF. The CDR3 bases are TGTGCCAGCTCGACGTTACAGGGGAAGAACACTGAAGCTTTCTTT.